This TCR beta chain appears in the sequencing data of a study of long-term antiretroviral therapy in people with HIV. They ran version v3.0 of the immunoSEQ assay at survey level. Sequencing was intended to reach roughly 35,000-50,000 T-cell genomes per sample. The method was immunoSEQ multiplex PCR; TCRdb's version includes in-frame clones alone and lacks a portion of them. The table shows around 13,000 clones, with over 60% occurring only once. J was trimmed by 5 bases and V by 0 bases; bases with no gene match: 9. This CDR3 spans 18 amino acids. CDR1 and CDR2 from the germline V gene are SGHNT and YYREEE (reference sequence). Sampling of each donor yielded at least one pre-ART PBMC sample and at least two post-ART PBMC samples.

The source material was unsorted PBMCs, sampled 0.5 years before starting antiretroviral therapy. This TCR was recovered from a woman between 40 and 50 years old with HIV. This rearrangement joins TRBV5-4 to TRBJ2-3, with 13 bases fitting TRBD2. CDR3 sequence: CASSLAGTSGVSEDTQYF. The DNA of the CDR3 is TGTGCCAGCAGCTTGGCCGGGACTAGCGGGGTTTCAGAAGATACGCAGTATTTT.